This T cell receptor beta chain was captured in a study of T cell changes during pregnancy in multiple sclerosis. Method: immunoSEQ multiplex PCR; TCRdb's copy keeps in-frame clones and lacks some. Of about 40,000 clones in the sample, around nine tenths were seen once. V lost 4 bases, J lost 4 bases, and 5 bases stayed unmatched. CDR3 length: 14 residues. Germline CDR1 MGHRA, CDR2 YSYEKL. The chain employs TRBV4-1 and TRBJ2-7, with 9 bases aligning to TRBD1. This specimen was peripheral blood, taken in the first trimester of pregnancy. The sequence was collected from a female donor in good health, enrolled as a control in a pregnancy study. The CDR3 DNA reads TGCGCCAGCAGCCCAAGACAGGGGGGTTACGAGCAGTACTTC. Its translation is CASSPRQGGYEQYF.